These 21 T cell receptor beta chains originate from one sample sequenced in a study of T cell repertoires in cytomegalovirus infection. No antigens are known for them. TCRdb processed the reads anew with MiXCR; each CDR3 protein has one entry. This table holds fewer than 1,000,000 distinct CDR3 sequences, approximately 31% found once. Specimen: cultured CD8+ T cells from PBMCs, collected from culture after CMV antigen stimulation. The source of these receptors is a human donor in good health (CMV status not recorded). Some clones in this sample may be carry-over from other donors' samples.

The genes are TRBV7-4 and TRBJ1-2, with no clear D. The CDR3 is 12 amino acids. The V and J ends lost 7 bases and 8 bases respectively, with 14 bases between them. The germline V gene encodes CDR1 SGHVT and CDR2 SQSDAQ. The CDR3 spells CASILMGGGYTF. The CDR3 nucleotides read TGTGCCAGCATCCTTATGGGAGGCGGCTACACCTTC.

This chain's CDR3 is CASSEVGHSYEQYV. The CDR3, as DNA: TGTGCCAGCAGCGAGGTTGGGCATTCCTACGAGCAGTACGTC. This chain connects TRBV28 to TRBJ2-7; D uncertain. Deletions cut 6 bases from V and 1 base from J, with 13 bases between. The CDR3 has 14 amino acids. Germline CDR1 and CDR2: MDHEN and SYDVKM.

CDR3 nucleotides: TGTGCCAGCACTATCAGTCCCACTGAAGCTTTCTTT. Encoded protein: CASTISPTEAFF. The gene calls are TRBV7-9 and TRBJ1-1; no clear D. Trimming left V 7 bases short and J 4 bases short, with 10 bases between. The CDR3 totals 12 residues. Per the germline V gene, CDR1 is SEHNR and CDR2 is FQNEAQ (reference sequence). Looking up the rest from reference TRBV7-9 and TRBJ1-1 gives the full variable domain: DTGVSQNPRHKITKRGQNVTFRCDPISEHNRLYWYRQTLGQGPEFLTYFQNEAQLEKSRLLSDRFSAERPKGSFSTLEIQRTEQGDSAMYLCASTISPTEAFFGQGTRLTVV.

The gene calls are TRBV6-1 and TRBJ2-1; D is unresolved. The CDR3 spans 13 residues. V was clipped by 7 bases and J by 4 bases, with 11 bases between them. Germline V gene data show CDR1 as MNHNS and CDR2 as SASEGT. CDR3 DNA sequence: TGTGCCAGCACCACGTCGGCTTACAATGAGCAGTTCTTC. Residues: CASTTSAYNEQFF.

This chain connects TRBV7-9 to TRBJ2-5; a weak D match, TRBD1 (5 bases). Germline V CDR1 and CDR2: SEHNR, FQNEAQ (reference sequence). V was trimmed by 1 base and J by 5 bases, leaving 14 bases between them. The CDR3 consists of 15 residues. The CDR3 region has the DNA TGTGCCAGCAGCTTAGAGGCAGGGAATAGGGAGACCCAGTACTTC. Its protein product is CASSLEAGNRETQYF.

This clonotype came up a few times. The chain recombines TRBV12-3 or TRBV12-4 with TRBJ1-5; unclear D gene. This CDR3 spans 13 amino acids. Trimming shortened V by 5 bases and J by 2 bases, and 7 bases separated the two germline ends. CDR3: CASSAIGNQPQHF. CDR3 coding DNA: TGTGCCAGCAGTGCTATCGGCAATCAGCCCCAGCATTTT.

Note on this clonotype: The final CDR3 position lacks the conserved phenylalanine or tryptophan, pointing to a likely read error. DNA for the CDR3: TGTGCCAGCAGCCTCACTAGCGGGGGGTCCGGGGAGCTGTTTTCT. Encoded protein: CASSLTSGGSGELFS. V and J are TRBV11-2 and TRBJ2-2, with 12 bases aligning to TRBD2. Germline V lookup: CDR1 SGHAT, CDR2 FQNNGV. The CDR3 totals 15 residues. Trimming removed 5 bases from V and 6 bases from J; junction bases left unmatched: 4.

The V and J genes are TRBV19 and TRBJ2-3; D possibly corresponds to TRBD2 (5 bases). The CDR3 totals 14 residues. Germline V gives CDR1 LNHDA, CDR2 SQIVND (reference sequence). Trimming left V 7 bases short and J 0 bases short, with 11 bases between. CDR3 region: CASMRAASTDTQYF. Here the CDR3 DNA reads TGTGCCAGTATGCGGGCAGCGAGCACAGATACGCAGTATTTT. Full variable domain (missing parts from reference TRBV19 and TRBJ2-3): DGGITQSPKYLFRKEGQNVTLSCEQNLNHDAMYWYRQDPGQGLRLIYYSQIVNDFQKGDIAEGYSVSREKKESFPLTVTSAQKNPTAFYLCASMRAASTDTQYFGPGTRLTVL.

The table lists this clonotype with a few counts. The chain is built from TRBV4-1 and TRBJ2-1, with 9 bases matching TRBD1. CDR1 MGHRA and CDR2 YSYEKL come from the germline V gene. CDR3 length equals 18 residues. The V and J ends lost 4 bases and 0 bases, in that order; junction bases with no gene match: 10. CDR3 bases: TGCGCCAGCAGCCTAAGAGCGACAGGGGGTTTCTCCTACAATGAGCAGTTCTTC. Protein sequence: CASSLRATGGFSYNEQFF.

This clonotype was seen a handful of times. This chain joins TRBV6-5 and TRBJ1-1, with 8 positions matching TRBD1. CDR3 length: 15 amino acids. Unmatched junction bases numbered 6, after V lost 0 bases and J lost 6 bases. CDR1 is MNHEY, CDR2 SVGAGI, per germline. CDR3 in DNA: TGTGCCAGCAGTTACTCCGTCGGACAGGGCCCTGAAGCTTTCTTT. Amino acid sequence: CASSYSVGQGPEAFF.

This clonotype was detected only a few times. The CDR3 loop reads CASSYRGGRNTEAFF. DNA for the CDR3: TGTGCCAGCAGTTACCGGGGGGGCAGGAACACTGAAGCTTTCTTT. This rearrangement joins TRBV27 to TRBJ1-1, with a possible D match to TRBD1 (6 bases). The germline CDR1 and CDR2 sequences are MNHEY and SMNVEV (reference sequence). CDR3 length equals 15 residues. V lost 4 bases, J lost 1 base, and 13 bases lay in between.

This sequence joins TRBV5-6 and TRBJ2-1; 10 bases match TRBD2. The germline CDR1 and CDR2 sequences are SGHDT and YYEEEE. The CDR3 loop spans 13 amino acids. J was trimmed by 4 bases and V by 9 bases; bases with no gene match: 4. CDR3 in DNA: TGTGCCATGCAACTAGCGGGGTACAATGAGCAGTTCTTC. Its protein is CAMQLAGYNEQFF.

The chain recombines TRBV11-3 with TRBJ2-1; D unclear. The V end was cut by 3 bases, the J end by 0 bases, with 12 bases between. Germline V gene data show CDR1 as SGHNT and CDR2 as YENEEA. CDR3 length: 16 residues. The CDR3 DNA sequence: TGTGCCAGCAGCTTGCACGGTTCAAGCTCCTACAATGAGCAGTTCTTC. Amino acids: CASSLHGSSSYNEQFF. Based on the CDR3 plus reference TRBV11-3 and TRBJ2-1, the full variable domain is EAGVVQSPRYKIIEKKQPVAFWCNPISGHNTLYWYLQNLGQGPELLIRYENEEAVDDSQLPKDRFSAERLKGVDSTLKIQPAELGDSAVYLCASSLHGSSSYNEQFFGPGTRLTVL.

The V gene is TRBV7-9, the J gene TRBJ1-3; D is unresolved. Trimming left V 1 base short and J 0 bases short, with 16 bases between. Germline V gene lookup returns CDR1 SEHNR and CDR2 FQNEAQ (reference sequence). The CDR3 spans 18 residues. The CDR3 protein is CASSLDRTASNSGNTIYF. DNA for the CDR3: TGTGCCAGCAGCTTAGACCGAACAGCCTCTAACTCTGGAAACACCATATATTTT. Full variable domain (remainder filled in from reference TRBV7-9 and TRBJ1-3): DTGVSQNPRHKITKRGQNVTFRCDPISEHNRLYWYRQTLGQGPEFLTYFQNEAQLEKSRLLSDRFSAERPKGSFSTLEIQRTEQGDSAMYLCASSLDRTASNSGNTIYFGEGSWLTVV.

This clonotype was seen only a few times. The chain recombines TRBV15 with TRBJ1-2, with D uncertain. The CDR3 has 15 amino acids. Germline CDR1 LNHNV, CDR2 YYDKDF (reference sequence). The V and J ends lost 0 bases and 5 bases respectively, with 13 bases between them. The CDR3 is CATSRDRSAGYGYTF. CDR3 DNA: TGTGCCACCAGCAGAGATCGGTCGGCGGGTTATGGCTACACCTTC. The whole variable domain, filled in from reference TRBV15 and TRBJ1-2, reads DAMVIQNPRYQVTQFGKPVTLSCSQTLNHNVMYWYQQKSSQAPKLLFHYYDKDFNNEADTPDNFQSRRPNTSFCFLDIRSPGLGDTAMYLCATSRDRSAGYGYTFGSGTRLTVV.

The rearrangement links TRBV3-1 to TRBJ2-7, with a possible D match to TRBD2 (5 bases). Trimming took off 0 bases at V and 0 bases at J, with 9 bases between the two ends. The CDR3 is 15 residues long. Germline CDR1 reads LGHDT; CDR2 reads YNNKEL (reference sequence). This chain's CDR3 is CASSQDKGSSYEQYV. Written as DNA, the CDR3 is TGTGCCAGCAGCCAAGACAAAGGGAGCTCCTACGAGCAGTACGTC.

In its sample, this clonotype was seen a few times. J is TRBJ1-4 and V is TRBV7-9; tentatively, D is TRBD1 (6 bases). The CDR3 contains 12 residues. V lost 3 bases and J lost 12, with 11 bases in between. The germline V gene encodes CDR1 SEHNR and CDR2 FQNEAQ (reference sequence). CDR3 nucleotides: TGTGCCAGCAGCTTCGCAGGGGTAGAACTGTTTTTT. Encoded protein: CASSFAGVELFF.

This clonotype was recorded a few times. The chain combines TRBV27 with TRBJ1-6; D unclear. Trimming stripped 0 bases from V and 7 bases from J, with 4 bases between. There are 13 residues in the CDR3. Germline V gene data show CDR1 as MNHEY and CDR2 as SMNVEV (reference sequence). This chain's CDR3 is CASSLSSNSPLHF. DNA of the CDR3: TGTGCCAGCAGTTTATCGAGCAATTCACCCCTCCACTTT.

This clonotype has a handful of counts. The genes are TRBV28 and TRBJ1-6; D remains ambiguous. Per the germline V gene, CDR1 is MDHEN and CDR2 is SYDVKM. The CDR3 consists of 13 residues. The V end lost 5 bases, the J end lost 9 bases, and 11 bases lay between the germline ends. CDR3 in DNA: TGTGCCAGCAGTCATCGAGGGAGTTCACCCCTCCACTTT. Translated, it gives CASSHRGSSPLHF.

Points on this clonotype: One base away lies a much larger clone, so this may be a sequencing read error. This chain uses TRBV7-2 with TRBJ1-1; D is possibly TRBD1 (6 bases). From germline, CDR1 is SGHTA and CDR2 FQGNSA. The CDR3 consists of 15 residues. CDR3 nucleotides: TGTGCCAACAGCGACCACAGGGTTGACTACACTGAAGCTTTCTTT. It translates to CANSDHRVDYTEAFF.

The V and J genes are TRBV25-1 and TRBJ1-4; D is possibly TRBD1 (6 bases). Looked up from germline, CDR1 is MGHDK and CDR2 is SYGVNS. The V gene lost 6 bases and the J gene lost 8 bases, with 16 bases spanning the gap. The CDR3 is 14 residues long. CDR3 nucleotide sequence: TGTGCCAGCAGCCCCCGAGGGGGGGAGGAAAAACTGTTTTTT. It yields the protein CASSPRGGEEKLFF.